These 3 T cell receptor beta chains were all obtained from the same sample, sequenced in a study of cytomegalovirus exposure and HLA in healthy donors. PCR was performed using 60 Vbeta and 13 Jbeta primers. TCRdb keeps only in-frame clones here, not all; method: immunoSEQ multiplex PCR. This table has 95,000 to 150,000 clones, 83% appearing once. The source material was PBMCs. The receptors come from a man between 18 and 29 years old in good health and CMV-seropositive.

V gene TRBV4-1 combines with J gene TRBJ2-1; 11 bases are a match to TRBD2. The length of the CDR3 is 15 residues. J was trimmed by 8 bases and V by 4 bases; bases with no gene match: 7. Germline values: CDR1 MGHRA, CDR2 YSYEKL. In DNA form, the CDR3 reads TGCGCCAGCAGCCGAGTTAGCGGGGGGGAGGATGAGCAGTTCTTC. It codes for CASSRVSGGEDEQFF.

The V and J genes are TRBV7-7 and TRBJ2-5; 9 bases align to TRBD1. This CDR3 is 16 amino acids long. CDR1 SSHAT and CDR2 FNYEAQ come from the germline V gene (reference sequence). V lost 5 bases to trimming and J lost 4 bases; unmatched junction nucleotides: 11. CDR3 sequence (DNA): TGTGCCAGCAGCCCCACGACAGGGGGGCTTGGAGAGACCCAGTACTTC. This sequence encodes CASSPTTGGLGETQYF. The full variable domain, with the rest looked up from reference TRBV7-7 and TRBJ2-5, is GAGVSQSPRYKVTKRGQDVTLRCDPISSHATLYWYQQALGQGPEFLTYFNYEAQPDKSGLPSDRFSAERPEGSISTLTIQRTEQRDSAMYRCASSPTTGGLGETQYFGPGTRLLVL.

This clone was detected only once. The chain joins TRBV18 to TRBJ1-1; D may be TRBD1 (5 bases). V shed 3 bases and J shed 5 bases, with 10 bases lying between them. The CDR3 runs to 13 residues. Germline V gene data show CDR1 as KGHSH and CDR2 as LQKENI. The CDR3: CASSPVGLTEAFF. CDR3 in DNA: TGTGCCAGCTCACCGGTGGGGCTAACTGAAGCTTTCTTT.